This TCR beta chain was sequenced during a study of cytomegalovirus exposure and HLA in healthy donors. Broader study findings: The likely explanation for a cluster of highly shared sequence variants was sequencing artifact.

The PCR contained 60 Vbeta and 13 Jbeta primers. The repertoire was sequenced with immunoSEQ multiplex PCR; TCRdb's copy has only in-frame clones and lacks some. Of roughly 150,000 clones listed, approximately 83% are singletons. As regards this clone: Its antigen remains unidentified.

The CDR3 runs 15 residues. Trimming took 7 bases from V and 2 from J, leaving 17 bases between them. Germline-derived CDR1 and CDR2 are MNHEY and SVGAGI. The sequence came from a boy younger than 10 in good health and CMV-seronegative. Specimen: PBMCs. The genes are TRBV6-5 and TRBJ1-1, with D tentatively TRBD1 (5 bases). The CDR3 DNA reads TGTGCCAGCACTCCTGGGCGGGGGGGAAACACTGAAGCTTTCTTT. It specifies CASTPGRGGNTEAFF.